This T cell receptor (beta chain) was obtained from a study of T cell responses to AZD1222 COVID-19 vaccine. Study background: Researchers grouped second doses given at about 4 or about 12 weeks into one pool. Study-level results: Spike was spanned by vaccine-associated CD4 TCRs, with dominance at 160-218 and 743-854. White British people made up most donors, females outnumbered males, and clonal diversity was possibly underestimated.

The CDR3 length is 16 residues. Germline assignment: CDR1 SGHTA and CDR2 FQGNSA. Unmatched junction bases numbered 0, after V lost 2 bases and J lost 0 bases. About this clone: What it binds is not known.

The method was immunoSEQ multiplex PCR; TCRdb's version includes in-frame clones alone and lacks a portion of them. The table shows about 110,000 clones, with roughly 82% occurring only once. This clonotype was obtained from an adult in good health. The specimen comprised peripheral blood, sampled on day 0 of AZD1222 vaccination. The chain recombines TRBV7-2 with TRBJ2-3; 12 bases map to TRBD2. The CDR3 bases are TGTGCCAGCAGCTTACTAGCGGGGGGGAGCACAGATACGCAGTATTTT. This gives the protein CASSLLAGGSTDTQYF.